This T cell receptor (beta chain) was sequenced for a study of T-cell memory formation after mild COVID-19. Germline lookup yields CDR1 SGHTA and CDR2 FQGTGA. The CDR3 totals 15 residues. Trimming removed 2 bases at V and 5 bases at J, with 12 bases between. This clonotype has more than one count but fewer than ten. Antigen unknown. cDNA libraries for TCR alpha and TCR beta, carrying sample barcodes and UMIs, came from 5'RACE with constant-segment primers. TCRdb analysed the 5' RACE reads with MiXCR anew, one entry per CDR3 protein. The table records 350,000 to 400,000 distinct CDR3 sequences, approximately 15% of them present only once. General study points: Later expanders leaned CD4+, whereas clones that contracted between day 15 and 85 were balanced CD4/CD8. The main location of contracting CD4+ clones was CM and EM, and that of contracting CD8+ clones was EMRA. Several responding clones turned up in pre-infection memory, indicating that cross-reactive memory may have taken part.

The chain carries TRBV7-3 and TRBJ2-2; D is unclear. This receptor was obtained from a man in his late teens or twenties who had mild COVID-19 (a few samples of this study predate the infection). Cell type and time point are not known. The source material was PBMCs or a T cell subset sorted from them (not recorded which). CDR3 in amino acids: CASSLVKGWTGELFF. The DNA of the CDR3 is TGTGCCAGCAGCTTAGTGAAGGGATGGACCGGGGAGCTGTTTTTT.